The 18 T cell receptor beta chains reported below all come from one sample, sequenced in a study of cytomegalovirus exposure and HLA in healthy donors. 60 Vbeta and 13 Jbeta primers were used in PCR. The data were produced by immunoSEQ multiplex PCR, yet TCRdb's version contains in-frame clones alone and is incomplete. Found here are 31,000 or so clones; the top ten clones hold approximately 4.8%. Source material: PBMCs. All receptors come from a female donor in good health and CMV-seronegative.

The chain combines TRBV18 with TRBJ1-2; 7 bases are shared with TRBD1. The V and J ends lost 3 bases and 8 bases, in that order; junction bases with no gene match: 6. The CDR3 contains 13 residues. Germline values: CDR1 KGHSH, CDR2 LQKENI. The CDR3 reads CASSPYRDRGYTF. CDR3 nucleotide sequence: TGTGCCAGCTCACCTTACCGGGACAGAGGCTACACCTTC. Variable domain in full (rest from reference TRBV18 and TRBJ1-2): NAGVMQNPRHLVRRRGQEARLRCSPMKGHSHVYWYRQLPEEGLKFMVYLQKENIIDESGMPKERFSAEFPKEGPSILRIQQVVRGDSAAYFCASSPYRDRGYTFGSGTRLTVV.

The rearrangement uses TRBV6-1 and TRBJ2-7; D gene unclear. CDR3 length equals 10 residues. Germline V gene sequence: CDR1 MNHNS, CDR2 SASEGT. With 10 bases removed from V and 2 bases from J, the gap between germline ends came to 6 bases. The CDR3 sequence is CATLAYEQYF. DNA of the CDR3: TGTGCCACCCTTGCCTACGAGCAGTACTTC.

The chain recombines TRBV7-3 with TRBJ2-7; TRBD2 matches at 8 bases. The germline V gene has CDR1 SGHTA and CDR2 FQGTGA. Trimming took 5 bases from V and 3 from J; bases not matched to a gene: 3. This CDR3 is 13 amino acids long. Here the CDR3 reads CASSPGGVYEQYF. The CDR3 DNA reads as TGTGCCAGCAGCCCCGGGGGGGTCTACGAGCAGTACTTC.

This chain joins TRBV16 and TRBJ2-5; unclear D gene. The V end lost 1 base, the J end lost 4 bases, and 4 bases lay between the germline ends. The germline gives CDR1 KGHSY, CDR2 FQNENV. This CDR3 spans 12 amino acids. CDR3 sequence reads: CASSQLAETQYF. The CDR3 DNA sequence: TGTGCCAGCAGCCAATTGGCAGAGACCCAGTACTTC.

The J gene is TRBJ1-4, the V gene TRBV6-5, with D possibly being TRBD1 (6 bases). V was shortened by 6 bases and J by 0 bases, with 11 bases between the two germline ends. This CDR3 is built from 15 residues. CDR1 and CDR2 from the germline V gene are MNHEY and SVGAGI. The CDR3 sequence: CASRPGQTTNEKLFF. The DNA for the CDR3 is TGTGCCAGCAGGCCCGGACAGACAACTAATGAAAAACTGTTTTTT.

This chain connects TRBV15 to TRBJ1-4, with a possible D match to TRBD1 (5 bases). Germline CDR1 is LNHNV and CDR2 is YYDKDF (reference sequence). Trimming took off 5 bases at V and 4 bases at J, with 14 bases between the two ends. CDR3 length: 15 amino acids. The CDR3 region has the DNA TGTGCCACCAGCGGTGGGCGGGGGGATAATGAAAAACTGTTTTTT. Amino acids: CATSGGRGDNEKLFF.

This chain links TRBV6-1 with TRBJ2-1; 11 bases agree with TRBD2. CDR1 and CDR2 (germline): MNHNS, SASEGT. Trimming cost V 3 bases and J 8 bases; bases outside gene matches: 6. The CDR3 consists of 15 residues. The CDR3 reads CASSEIAGGPDEQFF. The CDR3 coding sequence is TGTGCCAGCAGTGAGATAGCGGGGGGGCCTGATGAGCAGTTCTTC.

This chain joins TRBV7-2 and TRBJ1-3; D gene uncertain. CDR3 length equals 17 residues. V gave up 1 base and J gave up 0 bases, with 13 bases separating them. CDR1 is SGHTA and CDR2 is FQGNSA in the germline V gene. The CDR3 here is CASSLVATVNSGNTIYF. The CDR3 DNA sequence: TGTGCCAGCAGCTTAGTTGCCACGGTCAACTCTGGAAACACCATATATTTT.

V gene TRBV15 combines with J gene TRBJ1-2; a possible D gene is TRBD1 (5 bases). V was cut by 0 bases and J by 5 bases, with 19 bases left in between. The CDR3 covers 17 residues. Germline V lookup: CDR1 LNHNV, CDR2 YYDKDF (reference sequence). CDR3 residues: CATSRDLGARSTYGYTF. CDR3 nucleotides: TGTGCCACCAGCAGAGATCTAGGGGCCAGATCAACTTATGGCTACACCTTC.

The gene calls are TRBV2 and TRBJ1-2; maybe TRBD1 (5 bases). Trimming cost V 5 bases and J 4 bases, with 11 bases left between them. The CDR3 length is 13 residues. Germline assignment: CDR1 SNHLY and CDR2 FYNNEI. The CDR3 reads CASSKEGSYGYTF. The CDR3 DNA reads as TGTGCCAGCAGTAAGGAGGGGAGCTATGGCTACACCTTC. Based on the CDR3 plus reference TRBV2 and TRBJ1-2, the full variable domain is EPEVTQTPSHQVTQMGQEVILRCVPISNHLYFYWYRQILGQKVEFLVSFYNNEISEKSEIFDDQFSVERPDGSNFTLKIRSTKLEDSAMYFCASSKEGSYGYTFGSGTRLTVV.

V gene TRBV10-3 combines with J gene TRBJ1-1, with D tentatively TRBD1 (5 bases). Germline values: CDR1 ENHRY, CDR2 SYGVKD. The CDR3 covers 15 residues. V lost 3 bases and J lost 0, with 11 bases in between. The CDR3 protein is CAISDQGRLNTEAFF. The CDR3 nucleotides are TGTGCCATCAGTGATCAGGGAAGGCTGAACACTGAAGCTTTCTTT.

CDR3 region: CASRPQGRYGYTF. CDR3 nucleotides: TGTGCCAGCAGACCACAGGGACGCTATGGCTACACCTTC. The rearrangement links TRBV7-9 to TRBJ1-2, with a possible D match to TRBD1 (6 bases). Germline lookup yields CDR1 SEHNR and CDR2 FQNEAQ (reference sequence). The V gene lost 6 bases and the J gene lost 4 bases, with 12 bases spanning the gap. The CDR3 length is 13 residues.

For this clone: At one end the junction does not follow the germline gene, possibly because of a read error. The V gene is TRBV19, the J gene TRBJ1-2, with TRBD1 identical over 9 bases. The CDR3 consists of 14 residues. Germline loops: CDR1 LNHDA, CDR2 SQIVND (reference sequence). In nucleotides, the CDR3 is TGTGCCAGTAGTCTTCGACAGGGGGACTATGGCTACTCCTTC. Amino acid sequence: CASSLRQGDYGYSF.

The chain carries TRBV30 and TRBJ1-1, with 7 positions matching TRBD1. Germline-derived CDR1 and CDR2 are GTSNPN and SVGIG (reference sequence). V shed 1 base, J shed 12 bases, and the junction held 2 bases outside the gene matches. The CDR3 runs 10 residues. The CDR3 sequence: CAWSAGGPFF. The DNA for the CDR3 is TGTGCCTGGAGTGCAGGGGGACCTTTCTTT.

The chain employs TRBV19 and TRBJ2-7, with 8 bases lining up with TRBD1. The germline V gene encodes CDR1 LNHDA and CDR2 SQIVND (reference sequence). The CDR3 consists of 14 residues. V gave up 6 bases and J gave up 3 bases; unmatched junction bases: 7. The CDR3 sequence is CASSQGQDYYEQYF. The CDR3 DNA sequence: TGTGCCAGTAGCCAGGGACAGGATTACTACGAGCAGTACTTC.

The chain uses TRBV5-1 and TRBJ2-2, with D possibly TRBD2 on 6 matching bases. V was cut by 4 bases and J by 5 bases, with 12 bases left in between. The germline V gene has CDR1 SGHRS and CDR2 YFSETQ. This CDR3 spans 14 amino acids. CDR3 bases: TGCGCCAGCAGCCGGACGGCGGGGACCGGGGAGCTGTTTTTT. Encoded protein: CASSRTAGTGELFF. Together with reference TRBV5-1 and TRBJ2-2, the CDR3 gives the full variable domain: KAGVTQTPRYLIKTRGQQVTLSCSPISGHRSVSWYQQTPGQGLQFLFEYFSETQRNKGNFPGRFSGRQFSNSRSEMNVSTLELGDSALYLCASSRTAGTGELFFGEGSRLTVL.

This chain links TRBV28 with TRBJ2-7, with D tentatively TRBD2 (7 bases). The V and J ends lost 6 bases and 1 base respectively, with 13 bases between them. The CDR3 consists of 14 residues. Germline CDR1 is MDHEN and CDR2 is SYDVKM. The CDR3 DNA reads TGTGCCAGCAGGGGGAGGGGGGCATCCTACGAGCAGTACTTC. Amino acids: CASRGRGASYEQYF.

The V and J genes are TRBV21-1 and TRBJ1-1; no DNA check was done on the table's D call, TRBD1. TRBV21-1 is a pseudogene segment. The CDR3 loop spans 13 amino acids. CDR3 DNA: TGTGCCAGCACCTCGCAGAATCGCACTGAAGCTTTCTTT. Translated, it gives CASTSQNRTEAFF.